This T cell receptor (beta chain) was sequenced during a study of spatial heterogeneity in lung cancer. This clonotype came up many times. There are 11 residues in the CDR3. V was pared by 2 bases and J by 7 bases, with 5 bases between. Germline assignment: CDR1 MNHEY and CDR2 SVGAGI. MiXCR, applied by TCRdb to the 5' RACE reads, yields one record per CDR3 protein. The sample lists about 38,000 distinct CDR3 sequences; roughly 5.4% were seen once. The sample's time point: sample taken at primary tumor resection. This clonotype was sampled from a female donor with early-stage non-small cell lung cancer. Sequences were derived from PBMCs, sampled at surgery. This chain joins TRBV6-5 and TRBJ1-1; D is undetermined. The chain's CDR3 is CASSYGSEAFF. In DNA, the CDR3 is TGTGCCAGCAGTTACGGAAGTGAAGCTTTCTTT.